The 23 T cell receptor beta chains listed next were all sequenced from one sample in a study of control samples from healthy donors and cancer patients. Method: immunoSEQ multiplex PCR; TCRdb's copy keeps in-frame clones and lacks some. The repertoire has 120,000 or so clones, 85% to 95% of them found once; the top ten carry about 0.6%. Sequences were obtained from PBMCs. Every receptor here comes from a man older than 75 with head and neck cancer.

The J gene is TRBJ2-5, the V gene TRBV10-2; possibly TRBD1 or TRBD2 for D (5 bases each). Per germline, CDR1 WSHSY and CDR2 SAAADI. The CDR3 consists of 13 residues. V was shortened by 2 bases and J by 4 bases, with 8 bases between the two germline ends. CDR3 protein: CASSERGRETQYF. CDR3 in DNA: TGCGCCAGCAGTGAGCGGGGACGAGAGACCCAGTACTTC.

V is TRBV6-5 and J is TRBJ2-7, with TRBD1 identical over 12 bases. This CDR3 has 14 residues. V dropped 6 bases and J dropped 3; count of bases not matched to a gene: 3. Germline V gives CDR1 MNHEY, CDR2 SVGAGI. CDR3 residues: CASRGQGALYEQYF. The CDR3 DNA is TGTGCCAGCAGGGGACAGGGGGCTCTCTACGAGCAGTACTTC.

CDR3 nucleotide sequence: TGTGCCTCTTACGGCCTAGTCGGAGAGACCCAGTACTTC. Translation: CASYGLVGETQYF. The rearrangement uses TRBV30 and TRBJ2-5; D is uncertain. The germline V gene encodes CDR1 GTSNPN and CDR2 SVGIG (reference sequence). Trimming left V 7 bases short and J 4 bases short, with 16 bases between. There are 13 residues in the CDR3. Full variable domain (rest looked up from reference TRBV30 and TRBJ2-5): SQTIHQWPATLVQPVGSPLSLECTVEGTSNPNLYWYRQAAGRGLQLLFYSVGIGQISSEVPQNLSASRPQDRQFILSSKKLLLSDSGFYLCASYGLVGETQYFGPGTRLLVL.

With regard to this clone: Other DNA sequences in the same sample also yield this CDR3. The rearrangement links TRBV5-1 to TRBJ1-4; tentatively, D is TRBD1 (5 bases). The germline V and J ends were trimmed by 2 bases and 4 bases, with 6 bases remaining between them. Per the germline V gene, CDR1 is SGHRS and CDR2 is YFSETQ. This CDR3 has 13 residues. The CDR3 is CASSLDSNEKLFF. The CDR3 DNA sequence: TGCGCCAGCAGCTTAGACAGTAATGAAAAACTGTTTTTT.

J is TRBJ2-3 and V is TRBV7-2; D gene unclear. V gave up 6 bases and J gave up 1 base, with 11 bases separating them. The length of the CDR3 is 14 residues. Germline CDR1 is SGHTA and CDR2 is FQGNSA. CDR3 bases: TGTGCCAGCAGGAAGGGCGGACGCACAGATACGCAGTATTTT. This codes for CASRKGGRTDTQYF.

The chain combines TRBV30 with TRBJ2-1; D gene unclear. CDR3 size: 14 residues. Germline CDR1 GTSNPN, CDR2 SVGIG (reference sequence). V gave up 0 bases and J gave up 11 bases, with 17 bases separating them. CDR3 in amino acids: CAWSVRFPPVQQFF. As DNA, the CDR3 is TGTGCCTGGAGTGTACGTTTCCCCCCAGTTCAGCAGTTCTTC.

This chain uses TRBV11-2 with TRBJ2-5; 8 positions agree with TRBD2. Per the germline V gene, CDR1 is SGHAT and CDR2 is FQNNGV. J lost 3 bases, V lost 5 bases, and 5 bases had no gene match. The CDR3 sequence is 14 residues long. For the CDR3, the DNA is TGTGCCAGCAGCCCCCGGACTAGCAAAGAGACCCAGTACTTC. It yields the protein CASSPRTSKETQYF.

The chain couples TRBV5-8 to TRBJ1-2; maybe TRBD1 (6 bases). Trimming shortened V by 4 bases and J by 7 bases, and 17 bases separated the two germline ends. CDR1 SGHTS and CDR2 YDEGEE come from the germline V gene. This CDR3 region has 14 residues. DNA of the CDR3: TGTGCCAGCAGCCTCGGAGACAGGCTATCTGGCTACACCTTC. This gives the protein CASSLGDRLSGYTF.

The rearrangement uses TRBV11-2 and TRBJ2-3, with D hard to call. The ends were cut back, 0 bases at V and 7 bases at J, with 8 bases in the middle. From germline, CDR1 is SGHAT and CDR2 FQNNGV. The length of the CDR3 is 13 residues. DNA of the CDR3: TGTGCCAGCAGCTTAGAGCCCTTCAATACGCAGTATTTT. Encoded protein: CASSLEPFNTQYF.

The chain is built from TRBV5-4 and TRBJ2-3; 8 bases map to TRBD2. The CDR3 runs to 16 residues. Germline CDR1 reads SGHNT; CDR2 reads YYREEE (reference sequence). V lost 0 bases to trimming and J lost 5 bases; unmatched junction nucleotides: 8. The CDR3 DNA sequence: TGTGCCAGCAGCTTGGGGGACCCGCTAGCGGGAGATACGCAGTATTTT. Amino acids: CASSLGDPLAGDTQYF.

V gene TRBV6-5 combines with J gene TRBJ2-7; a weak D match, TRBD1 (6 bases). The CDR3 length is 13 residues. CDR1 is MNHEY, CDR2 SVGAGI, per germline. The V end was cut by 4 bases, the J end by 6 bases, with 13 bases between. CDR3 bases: TGTGCCAGCAGTTCTGCTACAGGGCCCGAGCAGTACTTC. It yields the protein CASSSATGPEQYF.

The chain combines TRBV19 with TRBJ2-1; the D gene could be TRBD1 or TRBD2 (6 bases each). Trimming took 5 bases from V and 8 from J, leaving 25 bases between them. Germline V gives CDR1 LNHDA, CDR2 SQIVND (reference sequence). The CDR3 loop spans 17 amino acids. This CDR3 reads CASSPRGGTGGSDEQFF. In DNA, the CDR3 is TGTGCCAGTAGTCCCAGAGGGGGTACCGGGGGTTCCGATGAGCAGTTCTTC.

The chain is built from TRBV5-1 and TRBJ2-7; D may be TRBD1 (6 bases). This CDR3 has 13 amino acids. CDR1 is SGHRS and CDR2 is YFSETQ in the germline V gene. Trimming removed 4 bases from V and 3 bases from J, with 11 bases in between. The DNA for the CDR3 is TGCGCCAGCAGCGACGGACAGTACTACGAGCAGTACTTC. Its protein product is CASSDGQYYEQYF.

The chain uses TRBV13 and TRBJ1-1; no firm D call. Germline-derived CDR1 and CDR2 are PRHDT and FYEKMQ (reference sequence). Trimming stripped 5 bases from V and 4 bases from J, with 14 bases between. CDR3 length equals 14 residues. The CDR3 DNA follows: TGTGCCAGCAGCCCCCGTCTACCCGGCACTGAAGCTTTCTTT. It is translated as CASSPRLPGTEAFF.

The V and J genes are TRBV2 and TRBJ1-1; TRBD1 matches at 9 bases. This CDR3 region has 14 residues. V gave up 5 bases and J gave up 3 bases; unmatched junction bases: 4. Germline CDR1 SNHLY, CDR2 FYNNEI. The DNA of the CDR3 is TGTGCCAGCAGTATGACAGGGGGGGACACTGAAGCTTTCTTT. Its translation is CASSMTGGDTEAFF.

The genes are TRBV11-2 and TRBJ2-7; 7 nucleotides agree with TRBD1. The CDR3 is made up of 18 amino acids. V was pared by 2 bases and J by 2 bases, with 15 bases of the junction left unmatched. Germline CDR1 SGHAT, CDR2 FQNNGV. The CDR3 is CASSLSSSHRGRTYEQYF. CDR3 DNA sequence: TGTGCCAGCAGCTTATCCAGCTCCCACAGGGGTAGGACCTACGAGCAGTACTTC.

Written as DNA, the CDR3 is TGTGCCAGTAGTATAGATCCCCAGGGAAACACTGAAGCTTTCTTT. Its protein is CASSIDPQGNTEAFF. The chain couples TRBV19 to TRBJ1-1, with D perhaps matching TRBD1 (5 bases). The CDR3 loop spans 15 amino acids. Deletions cut 0 bases from V and 2 bases from J, with 10 bases between. Germline V lookup: CDR1 LNHDA, CDR2 SQIVND (reference sequence). Full variable domain (remainder filled in from reference TRBV19 and TRBJ1-1): DGGITQSPKYLFRKEGQNVTLSCEQNLNHDAMYWYRQDPGQGLRLIYYSQIVNDFQKGDIAEGYSVSREKKESFPLTVTSAQKNPTAFYLCASSIDPQGNTEAFFGQGTRLTVV.

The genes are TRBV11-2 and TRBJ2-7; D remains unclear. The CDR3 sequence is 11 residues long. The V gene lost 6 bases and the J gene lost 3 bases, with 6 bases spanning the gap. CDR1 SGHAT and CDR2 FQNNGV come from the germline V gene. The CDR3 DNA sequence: TGTGCCAGCAGTGGCTACTACGAGCAGTACTTC. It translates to CASSGYYEQYF.

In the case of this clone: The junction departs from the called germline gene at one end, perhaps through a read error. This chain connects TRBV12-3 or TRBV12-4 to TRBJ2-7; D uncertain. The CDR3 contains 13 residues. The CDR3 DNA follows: TGTGCCAGCAGTTTAGCGACTGGCTACGCGCAGTACTTC. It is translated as CASSLATGYAQYF.

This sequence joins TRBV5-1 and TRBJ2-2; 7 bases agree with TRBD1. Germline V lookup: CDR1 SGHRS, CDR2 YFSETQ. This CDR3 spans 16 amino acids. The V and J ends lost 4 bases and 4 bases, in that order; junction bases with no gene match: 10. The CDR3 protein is CASSPSGQVRTGELFF. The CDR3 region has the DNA TGCGCCAGCAGCCCCAGCGGACAGGTGCGCACCGGGGAGCTGTTTTTT.

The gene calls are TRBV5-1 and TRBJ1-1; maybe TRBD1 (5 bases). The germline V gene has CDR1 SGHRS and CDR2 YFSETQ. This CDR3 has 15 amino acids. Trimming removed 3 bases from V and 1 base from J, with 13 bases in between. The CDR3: CASSSNGAENTEAFF. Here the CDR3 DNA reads TGCGCCAGCAGCTCTAATGGGGCCGAGAACACTGAAGCTTTCTTT.

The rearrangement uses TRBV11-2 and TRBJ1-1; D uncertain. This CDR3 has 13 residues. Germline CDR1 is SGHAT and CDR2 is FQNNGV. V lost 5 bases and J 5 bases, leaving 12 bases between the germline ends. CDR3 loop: CASSLNGQTEAFF. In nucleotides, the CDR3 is TGTGCCAGCAGCCTCAACGGTCAAACTGAAGCTTTCTTT.

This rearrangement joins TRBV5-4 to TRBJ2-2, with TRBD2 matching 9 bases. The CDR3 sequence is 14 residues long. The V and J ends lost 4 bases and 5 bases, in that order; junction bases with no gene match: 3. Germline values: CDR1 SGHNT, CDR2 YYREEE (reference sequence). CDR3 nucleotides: TGTGCCAGCAGCGTCACTAGCGGGACCGGGGAGCTGTTTTTT. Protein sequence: CASSVTSGTGELFF.